Shown below are 20 T cell receptor beta chains from a single sample sequenced in a study of blood T cell repertoires in COVID-19. The repertoire was sequenced with immunoSEQ multiplex PCR; TCRdb's copy has only in-frame clones and lacks some. This sample carries about 40,000 clones, 88% of them seen once, and the ten largest clones take 7.5% to 10%. Specimen: peripheral blood. The receptors were sampled from a woman aged 70-85 years with acute or convalescent COVID-19.

The chain carries TRBV28 and TRBJ2-3, with a weak D call TRBD2 (6 bases). CDR3 length: 15 amino acids. With 3 bases removed from V and 4 bases from J, the gap between germline ends came to 14 bases. Germline V gene data show CDR1 as MDHEN and CDR2 as SYDVKM. The chain's CDR3 is CASSFGGRIADTQYF. The CDR3 region has the DNA TGTGCCAGCAGTTTTGGAGGGAGGATTGCAGATACGCAGTATTTT.

V is TRBV24-1 and J is TRBJ2-3, with 8 bases that match TRBD1. CDR1 KGHDR and CDR2 SFDVKD come from the germline V gene. The CDR3 spans 13 residues. With V trimmed by 8 bases and J by 4 bases, 4 bases remained unmatched. The CDR3 nucleotides read TGTGCCACCAAAAAACAGGGGGCAGATACGCAGTATTTT. Encoded protein: CATKKQGADTQYF.

As regards this clone: At one end, the junction sequence differs from germline, possibly due to a read error. The chain links TRBV7-2 to TRBJ2-3, with 12 nucleotides matching TRBD2. The CDR3 has 15 amino acids. The germline V gene has CDR1 SGHTA and CDR2 FQGNSA. The CDR3 protein is CASSLAGGLGDTQYF. The CDR3 bases are TGTGCCAGCAGCCTAGCGGGGGGGCTGGGAGATACGCAGTATTTT.

This chain uses TRBV24-1 with TRBJ2-1; D gene unclear. This CDR3 has 12 residues. CDR1 and CDR2 from the germline V gene are KGHDR and SFDVKD. Trimming removed 2 bases from V and 14 bases from J, with 12 bases in between. CDR3 DNA sequence: TGTGCCACCAGTGATTCCCTGCGGCCTGAGTTCTTC. Translation: CATSDSLRPEFF.

The genes are TRBV10-1 and TRBJ2-5, with 11 nucleotides matching TRBD2. The V and J ends lost 0 bases and 5 bases, in that order; junction bases with no gene match: 5. This CDR3 region has 16 residues. CDR1 is WNHNN and CDR2 is SYGVQD in the germline V gene (reference sequence). This CDR3 is CASSESSGGAWETQYF. CDR3 DNA: TGCGCCAGCAGTGAGTCTAGCGGGGGGGCCTGGGAGACCCAGTACTTC.

The chain links TRBV6-5 to TRBJ1-2; D is unresolved. Trimming took 2 bases from V and 6 from J, leaving 16 bases between them. This CDR3 has 15 residues. The germline V gene encodes CDR1 MNHEY and CDR2 SVGAGI. The CDR3 DNA reads TGTGCCAGCAGTTACAACCGGGGAGCTTTGAATGGCTACACCTTC. Translating it yields CASSYNRGALNGYTF.

The gene calls are TRBV4-3 and TRBJ1-4, with no clear D. Germline CDR1 reads LGHNA; CDR2 reads YSLEER. Trimming cost V 3 bases and J 8 bases, with 19 bases left between them. The CDR3 has 16 amino acids. CDR3 DNA sequence: TGCGCCAGCAGCCAGAAGACAACCTCAGGAAGGGAAAAACTGTTTTTT. Its protein product is CASSQKTTSGREKLFF.

This clone occurred once. V and J are TRBV6-5 and TRBJ1-6, with 8 bases matching TRBD1. V lost 6 bases and J lost 9; bases outside the gene matches: 4. This CDR3 has 13 residues. Per the germline V gene, CDR1 is MNHEY and CDR2 is SVGAGI. The CDR3 protein is CASRFRGPSPLHF. CDR3 nucleotides: TGTGCCAGCAGGTTCAGGGGGCCTTCACCCCTCCACTTT.

The gene calls are TRBV27 and TRBJ2-1; D might be TRBD2 (6 bases). The CDR3 is 12 amino acids. V lost 6 bases and J lost 10, with 13 bases in between. Looked up from germline, CDR1 is MNHEY and CDR2 is SMNVEV (reference sequence). In nucleotides, the CDR3 is TGTGCCAGCAGCCGGGGACTGATGGAGCAGTTCTTC. Its protein is CASSRGLMEQFF.

This chain joins TRBV9 and TRBJ2-2; 8 bases agree with TRBD2. This CDR3 spans 16 amino acids. V dropped 4 bases and J dropped 0; count of bases not matched to a gene: 5. In germline, CDR1 is SGDLS, CDR2 YYNGEE. The CDR3 coding sequence is TGTGCCAGCAGCCCTACTAGCGGTTCGAACACCGGGGAGCTGTTTTTT. Translated, it gives CASSPTSGSNTGELFF.

The chain links TRBV28 to TRBJ2-7; 11 bases are a match to TRBD2. After removal of 3 bases from V and 6 bases from J, the junction contained 13 bases not matched to a gene. Germline CDR1 reads MDHEN; CDR2 reads SYDVKM. CDR3 length: 17 amino acids. In nucleotides, the CDR3 is TGTGCCAGCAGTTTCCTAGCGGGAGGCCGGGGAATTACCGAGCAGTACGTC. It encodes CASSFLAGGRGITEQYV.

The chain links TRBV19 to TRBJ2-1; TRBD2 agrees at 10 bases. Germline trimming cut 8 bases from V and 10 bases from J; bases unmatched to any gene: 14. The CDR3 length is 15 residues. Germline V gene sequence: CDR1 LNHDA, CDR2 SQIVND (reference sequence). For the CDR3, the DNA is TGTGCCAGTCGCCTACCGGGACTAGCGACAAGCGAGCAGTTCTTC. It encodes CASRLPGLATSEQFF.

The J gene is TRBJ2-3, the V gene TRBV6-2 or TRBV6-3, with a weak D call TRBD2 (5 bases). The germline CDR1 and CDR2 sequences are MNHEY and SVGEGT. The CDR3 length is 14 residues. V was trimmed by 4 bases and J by 5 bases, leaving 13 bases between them. For the CDR3, the DNA is TGTGCCAGCAGTTCACTCTCCCGGGGAGATACGCAGTATTTT. It encodes CASSSLSRGDTQYF.

This chain joins TRBV29-1 and TRBJ1-1, with 7 bases lining up with TRBD1. The CDR3 is 13 residues long. Germline V gene sequence: CDR1 SQVTM, CDR2 ANQGSEA. V gave up 3 bases and J gave up 1 base; unmatched junction bases: 2. Written as DNA, the CDR3 is TGCAGCGTTGAGGCAGGGGGGAACACTGAAGCTTTCTTT. Translation: CSVEAGGNTEAFF.

The V call is TRBV7-9, the J call TRBJ2-7; 7 bases fit TRBD2. This CDR3 is 14 amino acids long. Germline assignment: CDR1 SEHNR and CDR2 FQNEAQ (reference sequence). V was clipped by 3 bases and J by 6 bases; unmatched bases: 8. Here the CDR3 reads CASSFLGREGEQYV. The CDR3 DNA sequence: TGTGCCAGCAGCTTTTTAGGCAGGGAGGGCGAGCAGTACGTC.

V usage is TRBV12-3 or TRBV12-4 and J usage is TRBJ1-5; 9 positions agree with TRBD1. The length of the CDR3 is 13 residues. J lost 7 bases, V lost 6 bases, and 4 bases had no gene match. DNA for the CDR3: TGTGCCAGCAGATATACAGGGGGCCAGCCCCAGCATTTT. This translates into CASRYTGGQPQHF.

The rearrangement links TRBV28 to TRBJ1-3; possible D gene TRBD1, 6 bases. Trimming took off 5 bases at V and 3 bases at J, with 11 bases between the two ends. From germline, CDR1 is MDHEN and CDR2 SYDVKM. The CDR3 length is 14 residues. The CDR3 bases are TGTGCCAGCAGTCTACAGGGAATTGGAAACACCATATATTTT. Translated, it gives CASSLQGIGNTIYF. Full variable domain (outside the CDR3, taken from reference TRBV28 and TRBJ1-3): DVKVTQSSRYLVKRTGEKVFLECVQDMDHENMFWYRQDPGLGLRLIYFSYDVKMKEKGDIPEGYSVSREKKERFSLILESASTNQTSMYLCASSLQGIGNTIYFGEGSWLTVV.

This clone has only one observation. The chain carries TRBV2 and TRBJ1-2; 8 bases are shared with TRBD1. This CDR3 has 14 residues. Trimming took 6 bases from V and 2 from J; bases not matched to a gene: 5. Germline CDR1 is SNHLY and CDR2 is FYNNEI. The CDR3 spells CASRWTGQNYGYTF. CDR3 DNA: TGTGCCAGCAGATGGACAGGGCAGAACTATGGCTACACCTTC.

This rearrangement joins TRBV5-1 to TRBJ2-2, with TRBD1 as a possible D gene (5 bases). CDR1 SGHRS and CDR2 YFSETQ come from the germline V gene. CDR3 size: 14 residues. Trimming pared 6 bases from V and 4 bases from J, leaving 13 bases between. CDR3 sequence: CASTQEGVTGELFF. Here the CDR3 DNA reads TGCGCCAGCACCCAGGAAGGGGTCACCGGGGAGCTGTTTTTT.

The chain carries TRBV11-2 and TRBJ2-7; no firm D call. CDR3 length: 12 residues. Trimming pared 6 bases from V and 3 bases from J, leaving 9 bases between. The germline V gene has CDR1 SGHAT and CDR2 FQNNGV. CDR3 region: CASSLAGYEQYV. The CDR3 DNA follows: TGTGCCAGCAGTCTCGCAGGCTACGAGCAGTACGTC.